Listed below are T cell receptor beta chains from one sample, sequenced in a study of blood T cells in healthy people across ages. A single record per CDR3 protein comes from TCRdb applying MiXCR to the 5' RACE reads. Here the sample spans roughly 1,800,000 distinct CDR3 sequences, roughly 52% being singletons. Sequencing used blood. The receptors derive from a woman between 35 and 50 years old in good health. CDR3s include the opening cysteine and the closing phenylalanine or tryptophan.

TRBV6-5,TRBJ2-6,CASSYDYRVSGANVLTF
TRBV14,TRBJ1-2,CASKTSTGPNYGYTF
TRBV10-3,TRBJ1-5,CAISESTGERQPQHF
TRBV6-2/TRBV6-3,TRBJ1-6,CASSTTGMSPPLHF
TRBV7-2,TRBJ1-6,CASRPGQSSPLHF
TRBV4-1,TRBJ2-5,CASGQDPTGLVGTQYF
TRBV7-7,TRBJ2-1,CASSANVYNEQFF
TRBV15,NA,CATSRDRDGTYEQYF
TRBV28,TRBJ2-6,CAGNRDRGNPGANVLTF
TRBV5-6,TRBJ2-2,CASSRQTGELFF
TRBV20-1,TRBJ2-1,CSARDLRDQNNEQFF
TRBV4-1,TRBJ2-7,CASSLGSTGLSYEQYF
TRBV6-5,TRBJ1-1,CASSLRDSAEAFF
TRBV6-6,TRBJ2-5,CASSYFLTSLQETQYF
TRBV5-1,TRBJ1-5,CASSLGGTDSQPQHF
TRBV7-6,NA,CASSRLQGGHEQYF
TRBV5-1,TRBJ2-1,CASSLETGPYSYNEQFF
TRBV24-1,TRBJ2-3,CATSDVGGREDTQYF
TRBV28,TRBJ2-1,CASSWTQQFF
TRBV6-6,TRBJ1-4,CASTGDRGGEKLFF
TRBV28,TRBJ1-6,CTTKGPNSPLHF